These T cell receptor beta chains were read from a single sample in a study of technical replicates of blood from a few donors. Generated by immunoSEQ multiplex PCR, the TCRdb table keeps only in-frame clones and is missing some. The sample holds roughly 15,000 clones; roughly 84% are singletons and the top ten take 10% to 15%. Sequencing was done on a sample of PBMCs. These receptors originate from a human donor in good health. Both conserved end residues are part of each CDR3. Fields, in order: clone size, J gene, V gene, CDR3 protein. A clone size is listed for some rows: how often the clone was seen (once, few, many), or a class if it is expanded.

.	TRBJ2-7	TRBV19	CASSSTPGQTSYEQYF
.	TRBJ2-1	TRBV11-2	CASSLTARGGWTGYNEQFF
.	TRBJ1-1	TRBV6-6	CASSRRAGMNTEAFF
.	TRBJ2-7	TRBV25-1	CASSLASGRVYEQYF
.	TRBJ2-1	TRBV29-1	CSSGDNEQFF
.	TRBJ2-7	TRBV5-1	CASSFDRSSDEQYF
.	TRBJ2-1	TRBV4-1	CASSLSGSLYNEQFF
.	TRBJ2-7	TRBV5-1	CASSPWRGSSYEQYF
.	TRBJ1-1	TRBV19	CASSSRDTYTEAFF
.	TRBJ2-7	TRBV5-1	CASSFIGTAYEQYF
.	TRBJ2-1	TRBV27	CASTGGLNNEQFF
once	TRBJ2-5	TRBV2	CASTPGLAVQETQYF
.	TRBJ2-7	TRBV19	CASKVQVDSYEQYF
.	TRBJ2-3	TRBV5-1	CASSLPGLEDTDTQYF
.	TRBJ2-5	TRBV19	CASSGSSVDQETQYF
once	TRBJ2-7	TRBV27	CASSPSPIRLAGGDYEQYF
.	TRBJ2-6	TRBV2	CASSPEISGANVLTF
.	TRBJ2-3	TRBV5-8	CASSYRADTQYF
.	TRBJ2-7	TRBV7-6	CASSLVGGLAGGYEQYF
.	TRBJ1-4	TRBV7-2	CASSSGPATNEKLFF
.	TRBJ2-1	TRBV9	CASSVGVPSYNEQFF
few	TRBJ2-7	TRBV19	CASSISGYEQYF
.	TRBJ1-1	TRBV29-1	CSVEGRTGAINTEAFF
.	TRBJ2-2	TRBV30	CAWSLTIPTGELFF
.	TRBJ2-7	TRBV5-1	CASSYGTNGEQYF
.	TRBJ2-2	TRBV7-9	CASSSGTSGNTGELFF
.	TRBJ1-1	TRBV19	CASSIVLAGDMNTEAFF
.	TRBJ2-1	TRBV6-4	CASSDSGDGHEQFF
.	TRBJ1-5	TRBV5-8	CASSLGGDSNQPQHF
.	TRBJ1-2	TRBV9	CASSIQGSGYTF
.	TRBJ2-7	TRBV18	CASSQVQVEQYF
.	TRBJ1-1	TRBV5-1	CASSLGQMNTEAFF
.	TRBJ2-3	TRBV5-1	CASSVAPEGDTQYF
.	TRBJ2-1	TRBV25-1	CASSEGGLYNEQFF
.	TRBJ2-5	TRBV5-1	CASSLGAGETQYF
.	TRBJ2-1	TRBV30	CAWSRGDSSYNEQFF
.	TRBJ2-1	TRBV6-6	CASSPDRVSLQFF
.	TRBJ2-7	TRBV18	CASSRDSSGLDYEQYF
.	TRBJ2-2	TRBV10-3	CAITRDSNTGELFF
few	TRBJ1-5	TRBV10-3	CAISAQGGNQPQHF
.	TRBJ2-2	TRBV18	CASSPPTGGNSGELFF
few	TRBJ1-1	TRBV2	CASGQENTEAFF
.	TRBJ2-7	TRBV27	CASSATVEHEQYF